Described below is a single TCR beta chain sequence and its context. The data originate from a study of blood T cell repertoires in COVID-19. In the study overall: From the United States, Italy and Spain came samples of acute and convalescent COVID-19. PBMCs, B-cell-depleted T cells, or T cells were the source of the cDNA or gDNA that made up the material.

The CDR3 totals 15 residues. Germline CDR1 reads SGHNT; CDR2 reads YYREEE (reference sequence). The J segment lost 4 bases and the V segment lost 1 base, leaving 3 bases of the junction unmatched. As processed by the authors: Amplification of reference gene primers provided the estimated nucleated cell counts. Assay used: immunoSEQ multiplex PCR; TCRdb lists only in-frame clones, some missing. V, J and clone size are those of that table, while D and trimming were read from the DNA. The table has 100,000 to 150,000 clones, less than 90% seen once. The receptor was derived from a man in his sixties with acute or convalescent COVID-19. The chain has TRBV5-4 and TRBJ2-2; 8 bases align to TRBD1. Material: peripheral blood. CDR3: CASSLQGAGTGELFF. DNA for the CDR3: TGTGCCAGCAGCTTGCAGGGGGCGGGCACCGGGGAGCTGTTTTTT.